What follows is one TCR delta chain and its context. TCRdb's protein for this DNA is that of a much larger clone and differs from the translation at residue 16, likely a read error; the protein shown is the DNA translation. This CDR3 contains 18 residues. Germline V gene data show CDR1 as TSWWSYY and CDR2 as QGS. The entry originates in a study of γδ T cells in repeated Plasmodium falciparum infection. About the research overall: The natural-infection arm compared Malian children under seasonal malaria with matched Australian children. Sampling occurred at baseline, pre-infection for selected infections, and 21 days post-infection.

Gammadelta T cells were flow-sorted from PBMC into Vgamma9/Vdelta2+ and Vdelta2-negative populations for bulk analysis. TCRdb called clones anew from the multiplex PCR reads with CATT. The sample includes 75,000 to 100,000 delta-chain clones, almost 1.5% seen only once; the top ten take 7% to 9.5%. The V gene call is TRDV1, and the J gene call is absent; TRDD3, the table's D call, lacks a check against the DNA. Sequenced input: gamma-delta T cells from blood. The TCR comes from a pool of human donors (malaria-infected and uninfected, not separated). CDR3 bases: TGTGCTCTTGGGGACTCCTATTCCCCCACTGGCTACACCGATAAACCCATCTTT. Amino acid sequence: CALGDSYSPTGYTDKPIF.